Listed below are T cell receptor beta chains from one sample, sequenced in a study of graft-versus-host responses after intestinal transplantation. Sequencing was performed with immunoSEQ multiplex PCR; in TCRdb, only in-frame clones are kept and a portion is missing. Of over 100,000 clones in the sample, 90% to 95% were seen once. Their specific antigens are unknown. Sequenced material: unstimulated CD4+ T cells sorted from spleen or lymph node cells, taken before intestinal transplant. All receptors derive from a human donor who received an intestinal transplant. Both conserved end residues are part of each CDR3.

cdr3_aa j_call v_call
CASSEEREGPRETQYF TRBJ2-5 TRBV28
CASSIRGSGNQPQHF TRBJ1-5 TRBV19
CASSDGASGTPITQYF TRBJ2-3 TRBV10-1
CASSPGLKPNEQFF TRBJ2-1 TRBV7-9
CASSRTSGQETQYF TRBJ2-5 TRBV6-1
CASSEGWTQPQHF TRBJ1-5 TRBV6-5
CASSFPGGIAKNIQYF TRBJ2-4 TRBV28
CASSLGEVYEQFF TRBJ2-1 TRBV5-1
CASSLGRGSNQPQHF TRBJ1-5 TRBV7-9
CASSRETQYF TRBJ2-5 TRBV6-6
CASSYSPTLTYEQYF TRBJ2-7 TRBV6-5
CASSEPPAGELFF TRBJ2-2 TRBV6-5
CASSPGLTNEKLFF TRBJ1-4 TRBV7-9
CASGLGRDRATGELFF TRBJ2-2 TRBV12-5
CASSEGALGEKLFF TRBJ1-4 TRBV27
CASGPSGIQPQHF TRBJ1-5 TRBV2
CASSQGADSRTDTQYF TRBJ2-3 TRBV4-1
CASTLERGADTQYF TRBJ2-3 TRBV2
CASSPLGGGETQYF TRBJ2-5 TRBV18
CAWSQGVSTNEKLFF TRBJ1-4 TRBV30
CASSSGAGGPETQYF TRBJ2-5 TRBV5-1
CASRAPVDRGTEAFF TRBJ1-1 TRBV9
CATSPGQGAYEQYF NA TRBV10-3
CASNGGTSGTYNEQFF TRBJ2-1 TRBV7-9
CASRNRERSEQYF TRBJ2-7 TRBV10-2
CASSLSGGGSGQGANVLTF TRBJ2-6 TRBV28
CASSPDRDSNYGYTF TRBJ1-2 TRBV18
CASSELAGTEAFF TRBJ1-1 TRBV6-1
CASSAPHFRSEQYF TRBJ2-7 TRBV28
CASSSQGRGNTEAFF TRBJ1-1 TRBV7-3
CASSSFTQGRITYEQYF TRBJ2-7 TRBV5-6
CASSQPGKSKNIQYF TRBJ2-4 TRBV4-1
CASSESTGWGEQYF TRBJ2-7 TRBV10-2
CASSSTGLGEKLFF TRBJ1-4 TRBV28
CASSPSRGETDTQYF TRBJ2-3 TRBV18
CASIPRAASPREQYF TRBJ2-7 TRBV28
CASSQTRDSRTGELFF TRBJ2-2 TRBV4-1
CASSSGLLNEQFF TRBJ2-1 TRBV10-1
CASSQGQEAFF TRBJ1-1 TRBV6-5
CASSYGQGVAYGYTF TRBJ1-2 TRBV5-4
CASSVVGYGYTF TRBJ1-2 TRBV9
CAWSGYGYTF TRBJ1-2 TRBV30
CASSLQAYYGYTF TRBJ1-2 TRBV7-9
CASSEGLSGPYEQYF TRBJ2-7 TRBV6-1
CASSLGTDTQYF TRBJ2-3 TRBV7-9
CASSLTGGEETQYF TRBJ2-5 TRBV5-1
CAWSRTQRAYEQYF TRBJ2-7 TRBV30
CASSSPAVADTQYF TRBJ2-3 TRBV27
CASSLMGNTEAFF TRBJ1-1 TRBV11-3
CASSSRRGTSSTDTQYF TRBJ2-3 TRBV7-8
CASSQAGTGNFAGKLFF TRBJ1-4 TRBV4-2
CASSEAYTGYGYTF TRBJ1-2 TRBV6-1
CASSLVTSGADTQYF TRBJ2-3 TRBV5-4
CASSRGQNQETQYF TRBJ2-5 TRBV18
CASSRGGIGAGNTIYF TRBJ1-3 TRBV13
CASSLRGWGNQPQHF TRBJ1-5 TRBV5-6
CASSLAGGHQETQYF TRBJ2-5 TRBV5-8
CASSPPAGGRETQYF TRBJ2-5 TRBV9
CAISESGQGRGNQPQHF TRBJ1-5 TRBV10-3